This entry describes one T cell receptor beta chain. This sample is drawn from a study of patients and donors after allogeneic stem cell transplantation. TCRdb re-called the RT-PCR reads through MiXCR, storing one row per CDR3 protein. This table has roughly 41,000 distinct CDR3 sequences, more than 30% appearing once. From germline, CDR1 is MNHEY and CDR2 SMNVEV (reference sequence). The V segment lost 6 bases and the J segment 0 bases; nucleotides outside the gene matches: 4. This CDR3 contains 14 residues. The gene calls are TRBV27 and TRBJ1-1; 7 nucleotides align to TRBD1. Sequencing was performed on blood, either unsorted or a sorted T cell fraction (not recorded which). The source is a human donor who was either an allogeneic HSCT recipient or a stem cell or donor lymphocyte infusion donor (not recorded which). It is not recorded whose cells these are; they may come from a transplant donor. CDR3 sequence (DNA): TGTGCCAGCAGCCCGGGACAGTTGAACACTGAAGCTTTCTTT. This translates into CASSPGQLNTEAFF.